This T cell receptor (beta chain) came from a study of tumor-infiltrating lymphocytes in oesophageal squamous cell carcinoma. TCRdb ran MiXCR on the PCR reads and lists one entry per CDR3 protein. The table records around 12,000 distinct CDR3 sequences, around 51% of them present only once. The germline V gene has CDR1 SGHAT and CDR2 FQNNGV. The CDR3 contains 14 residues. The rearrangement links TRBV11-2 to TRBJ2-5; 10 bases are shared with TRBD2. The DNA end is a closer match to TRBJ2-1, so the J assignment may be wrong. The material sequenced was esophageal tumor tissue. The receptor's source is a male donor with esophageal squamous cell carcinoma. CDR3 region: CASSLRAGGNEQFF. The CDR3 nucleotides are TGTGCCAGCAGCTTAAGAGCGGGAGGGAATGAGCAGTTCTTC.